These 15 T cell receptor beta chains were sequenced from one sample in a study of T cells expressing NK-cell markers. TCRdb re-called the 5' RACE reads and catalogs CDR3 proteins one per entry, DNA excluded. Recorded for this sample: approximately 460,000 distinct CDR3 sequences. The sequenced sample was blood T cells: a sorted CD56 or NKG2C T cell subset, CD4+ or CD8+ T cells, or bulk PBMC T cells (not recorded which). The source of these receptors is a woman aged 18 to 69 in good health.

J is TRBJ2-3 and V is TRBV7-6; with no DNA, the TCRdb D assignment of TRBD1 cannot be verified. CDR1 and CDR2 (germline): SGHVS, FNYEAQ. The CDR3 loop spans 17 amino acids. The CDR3 loop reads CASSLAFGTGTTDTQYF. The full variable domain, with the rest looked up from reference TRBV7-6 and TRBJ2-3, is GAGVSQSPRYKVTKRGQDVALRCDPISGHVSLYWYRQALGQGPEFLTYFNYEAQQDKSGLPNDRFSAERPEGSISTLTIQRTEQRDSAMYRCASSLAFGTGTTDTQYFGPGTRLTVL.

CDR3: CASSSAGGRFLNEQFF. The V call is TRBV7-9, the J call TRBJ2-1; TCRdb's D call of TRBD2 is untestable without DNA. The CDR3 has 16 amino acids. The germline V gene has CDR1 SEHNR and CDR2 FQNEAQ (reference sequence).

This chain uses TRBV9 with TRBJ2-3; the D call of TRBD1 rests on TCRdb alone, since no DNA is present to check it. The CDR3 loop spans 15 amino acids. Per germline, CDR1 SGDLS and CDR2 YYNGEE. The CDR3 sequence: CASSVEGGSTDTQYF.

The chain combines TRBV20-1 with TRBJ2-2; lacking DNA, the TRBD1 call made by TCRdb goes unchecked. Germline V gene data show CDR1 as DFQATT and CDR2 as SNEGSKA (reference sequence). The CDR3 sequence is 15 residues long. The CDR3: CSARGGARNTGELFF.

This sequence joins TRBV20-1 and TRBJ2-5; the D call from TCRdb, TRBD2, cannot be confirmed without DNA. Germline lookup yields CDR1 DFQATT and CDR2 SNEGSKA (reference sequence). CDR3 length equals 14 residues. This chain's CDR3 is CSVTGLAGQETQYF.

The chain combines TRBV20-1 with TRBJ1-4. The CDR3 has 14 amino acids. The germline CDR1 and CDR2 sequences are DFQATT and SNEGSKA (reference sequence). CDR3 sequence reads: CSARKVSQNEKLFF.

The chain recombines TRBV4-1 with TRBJ2-2; TCRdb's D gene call, TRBD1, goes unchecked for lack of DNA. Germline CDR1 and CDR2: MGHRA and YSYEKL. The CDR3 has 16 residues. CDR3 amino acids: CASSPNRGPNTGELFF.

V and J are TRBV30 and TRBJ1-4. CDR3 length: 14 residues. Germline loops: CDR1 GTSNPN, CDR2 SVGIG (reference sequence). Here the CDR3 reads CAWNSFATNEKLFF.

The chain couples TRBV20-1 to TRBJ2-3. Germline lookup yields CDR1 DFQATT and CDR2 SNEGSKA (reference sequence). The CDR3 has 14 residues. This CDR3 is CSARGAASTDTQYF.

The CDR3 loop is CASSSRDRDSDTQYF. V and J are TRBV5-1 and TRBJ2-3; TCRdb's D call of TRBD1 is untestable without DNA. The CDR3 is 15 residues long. Germline V gives CDR1 SGHRS, CDR2 YFSETQ.

The CDR3 is CASSPDSGGYNEQFF. The chain is built from TRBV7-9 and TRBJ2-1; the TCRdb call, TRBD1, lacks DNA for checking. The CDR3 covers 15 residues. Germline CDR1 is SEHNR and CDR2 is FQNEAQ (reference sequence).

V is TRBV6-2 or TRBV6-3 and J is TRBJ1-2; the D call of TRBD1 rests on TCRdb alone, since no DNA is present to check it. The CDR3 is 15 amino acids. Germline lookup yields CDR1 MNHEY and CDR2 SVGEGT. CDR3 region: CASSMPRTANYGYTF.

The chain joins TRBV7-6 to TRBJ1-4; TCRdb's D gene call, TRBD1, goes unchecked for lack of DNA. The CDR3 totals 16 residues. CDR1 and CDR2 (germline): SGHVS, FNYEAQ. CDR3 protein: CASSLSWGATNEKLFF.

The chain uses TRBV7-9 and TRBJ1-5; the D gene TCRdb calls, TRBD1, cannot be checked with no DNA. Looked up from germline, CDR1 is SEHNR and CDR2 is FQNEAQ (reference sequence). The CDR3 is made up of 16 amino acids. CDR3 region: CASSLQGANSNQPQHF.

J is TRBJ2-1 and V is TRBV20-1. CDR3 length: 14 amino acids. CDR1 DFQATT and CDR2 SNEGSKA come from the germline V gene (reference sequence). This CDR3 is CSATAGAAYNEQFF.